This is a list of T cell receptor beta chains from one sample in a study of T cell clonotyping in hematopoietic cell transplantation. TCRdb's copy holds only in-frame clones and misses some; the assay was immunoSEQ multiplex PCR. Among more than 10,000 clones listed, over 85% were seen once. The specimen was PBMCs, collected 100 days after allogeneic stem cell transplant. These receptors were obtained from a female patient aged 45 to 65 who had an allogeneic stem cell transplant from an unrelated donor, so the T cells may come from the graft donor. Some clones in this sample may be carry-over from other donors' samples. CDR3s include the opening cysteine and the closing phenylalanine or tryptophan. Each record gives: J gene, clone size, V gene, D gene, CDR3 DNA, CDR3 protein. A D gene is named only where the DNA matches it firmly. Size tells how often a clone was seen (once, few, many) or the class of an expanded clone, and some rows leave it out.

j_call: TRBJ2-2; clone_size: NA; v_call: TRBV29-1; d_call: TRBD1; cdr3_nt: TGCAGCGTTAGGACAGGGACGAACACCGGGGAGCTGTTTTTT; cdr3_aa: CSVRTGTNTGELFF
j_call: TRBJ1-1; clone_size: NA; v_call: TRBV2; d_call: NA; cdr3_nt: TGTGCCAGCAGTGAATGGGTTTCCACTGAAGCTTTCTTT; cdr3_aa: CASSEWVSTEAFF
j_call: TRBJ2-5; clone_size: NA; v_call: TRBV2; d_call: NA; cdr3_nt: TGTGCCAGCAGCCTGAACAGGGAGGAGACCCAGTACTTC; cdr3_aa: CASSLNREETQYF
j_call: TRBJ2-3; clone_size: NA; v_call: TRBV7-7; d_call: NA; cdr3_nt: TGTGCTAGCAGCCAAGGGGGGGCGAGGACAGATACGCAGTATTTT; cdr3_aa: CASSQGGARTDTQYF
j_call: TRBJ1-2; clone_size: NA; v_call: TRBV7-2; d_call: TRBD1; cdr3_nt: TGTGCCAGCAGCTTACTGGGGACAGATGGCTACACCTTC; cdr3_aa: CASSLLGTDGYTF
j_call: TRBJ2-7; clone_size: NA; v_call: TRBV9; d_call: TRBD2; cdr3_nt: TGTGCCAGCAGCTCCGGACTAGTTTACTACGAGCAGTACTTC; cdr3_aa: CASSSGLVYYEQYF
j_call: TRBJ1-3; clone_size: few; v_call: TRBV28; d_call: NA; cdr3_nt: TGTGCCAGCAGTTTGTGGAGCTCTGGAAACACCATATATTTT; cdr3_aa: CASSLWSSGNTIYF
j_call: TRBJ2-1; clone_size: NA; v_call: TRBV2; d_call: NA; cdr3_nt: TGTGCCGGGGGATCATCGGGGCGCCATGAGCAGTTCTTC; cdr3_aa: CAGGSSGRHEQFF
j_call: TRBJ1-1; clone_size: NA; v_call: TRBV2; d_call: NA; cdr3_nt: TGTGCCAGCATGCTTGGGAACACTGAAGCTTTCTTT; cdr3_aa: CASMLGNTEAFF
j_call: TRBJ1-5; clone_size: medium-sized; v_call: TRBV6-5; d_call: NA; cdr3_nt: TGTGCCAGCAGAGGGTGGGGGAGCAATCAGCCCCAGCATTTT; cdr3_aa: CASRGWGSNQPQHF
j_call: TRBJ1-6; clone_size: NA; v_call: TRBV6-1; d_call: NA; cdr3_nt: TGTGCCAGCAGGCAGTGGTTGTCGTATTCACCCCTCCACTTT; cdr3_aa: CASRQWLSYSPLHF
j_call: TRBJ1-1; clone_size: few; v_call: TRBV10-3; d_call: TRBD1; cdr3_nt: TGTGCCATCAGGTCAGGGGGCGAGAACACTGAAGCTTTCTTT; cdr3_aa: CAIRSGGENTEAFF
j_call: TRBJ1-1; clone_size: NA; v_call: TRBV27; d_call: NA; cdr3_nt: TGTGCCAGCAGGCTAGGAGATACTGAAGCTTTCTTT; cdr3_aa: CASRLGDTEAFF
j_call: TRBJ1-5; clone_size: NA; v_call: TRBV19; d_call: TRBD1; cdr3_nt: TGTGCCAGTACCCGTCAGCGGACAGGGGTTTATAGCAATCAGCCCCAGCATTTT; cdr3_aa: CASTRQRTGVYSNQPQHF
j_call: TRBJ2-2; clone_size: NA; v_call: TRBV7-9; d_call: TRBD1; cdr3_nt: TGTGCCAGCAGCTCGCGACAGGGAACCGGGGAGCTGTTTTTT; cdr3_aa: CASSSRQGTGELFF
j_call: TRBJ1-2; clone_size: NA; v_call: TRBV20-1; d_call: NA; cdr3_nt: TGCAGTGCTAGAGATGGCTACACCTTC; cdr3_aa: CSARDGYTF
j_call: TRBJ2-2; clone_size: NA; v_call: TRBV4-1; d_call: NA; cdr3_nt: TGCGCCAGCAGCCAAGGGGGGCGGGGTTGGGGAACCGGGGAGCTGTTTTTT; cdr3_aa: CASSQGGRGWGTGELFF
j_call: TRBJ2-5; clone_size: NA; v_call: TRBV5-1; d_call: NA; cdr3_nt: TGCGCCAGCAGCTTGGAGGTGGGGGCGGTGGTGACCCAGTACTTC; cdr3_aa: CASSLEVGAVVTQYF
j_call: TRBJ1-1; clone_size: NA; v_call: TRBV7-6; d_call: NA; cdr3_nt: TGTGCCAGCAGCCCCGAGACAGGCTCTGAAGCTTTCTTT; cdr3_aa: CASSPETGSEAFF
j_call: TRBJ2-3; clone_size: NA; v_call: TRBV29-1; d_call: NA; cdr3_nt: TGCAGCGTTGGAGGAATTAGCACAGATACGCAGTATTTT; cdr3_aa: CSVGGISTDTQYF
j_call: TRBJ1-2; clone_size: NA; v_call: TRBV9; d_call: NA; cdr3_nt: TGTGCCAGCAGGAGGGACACAAACTATGGCTACACCTTC; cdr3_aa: CASRRDTNYGYTF
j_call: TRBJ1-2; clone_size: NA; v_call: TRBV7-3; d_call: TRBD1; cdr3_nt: TGTGCCAGCAGCTATTCCGGGACAGGCTATGGCTACACCTTC; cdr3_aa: CASSYSGTGYGYTF
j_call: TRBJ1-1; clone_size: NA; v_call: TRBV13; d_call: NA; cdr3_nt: TGTGCCAGCGACAATGTAACTGAAGCTTTCTTT; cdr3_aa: CASDNVTEAFF
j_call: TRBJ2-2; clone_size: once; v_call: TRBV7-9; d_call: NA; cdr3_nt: TGTGCCAGCAGCATGGTGGAGGCCACCGGGGAGCTGTTTTTT; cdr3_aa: CASSMVEATGELFF
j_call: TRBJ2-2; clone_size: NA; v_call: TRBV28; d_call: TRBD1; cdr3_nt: TGTGCCAGCAGTCCACAGGGGGTCACCGGGGAGCTGTTTTTT; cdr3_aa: CASSPQGVTGELFF
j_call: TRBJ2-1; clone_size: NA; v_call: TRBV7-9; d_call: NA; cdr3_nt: TGTGCCAGCACCTCCTTCAGAAATGAGCAGTTCTTC; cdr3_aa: CASTSFRNEQFF